The 10 T cell receptor beta chains listed next were all sequenced from one sample in a study of cytomegalovirus exposure and HLA in healthy donors. PCR amplification relied on 60 Vbeta primers (plus 13 Jbeta primers). Only in-frame clones appear in the TCRdb table, and some are missing; sequencing was by immunoSEQ multiplex PCR. The repertoire holds 300,000 or so clones, with roughly 86% as singletons. Sequencing was done on a sample of PBMCs. These receptors originate from a woman in her 40s in good health and CMV-seropositive.

V usage is TRBV20-1 and J usage is TRBJ2-1, with D perhaps matching TRBD1 (5 bases). V lost 7 bases and J lost 6, with 7 bases in between. Germline assignment: CDR1 DFQATT and CDR2 SNEGSKA (reference sequence). The CDR3 loop spans 10 amino acids. As DNA, the CDR3 is TGCAGTGTAGGGGCCAATGAGCAGTTCTTC. It codes for CSVGANEQFF.

The chain recombines TRBV6-5 with TRBJ1-5; TRBD1 might be the D (5 bases). This CDR3 spans 14 amino acids. V lost 5 bases and J 7 bases, leaving 15 bases between the germline ends. Germline values: CDR1 MNHEY, CDR2 SVGAGI. CDR3: CASSEGLYDQPQHF. The DNA of the CDR3 is TGTGCCAGCAGTGAGGGACTCTACGACCAGCCCCAGCATTTT.

The CDR3: CASSQVTGTDTQYF. CDR3 sequence (DNA): TGCGCCAGCAGCCAAGTGACTGGCACAGATACGCAGTATTTT. V gene TRBV4-3 combines with J gene TRBJ2-3; D is uncertain. Trimming took 1 base from V and 1 from J, leaving 6 bases between them. CDR3 size: 14 residues. The V gene's germline CDR1 is LGHNA and CDR2 YSLEER.

This rearrangement joins TRBV10-3 to TRBJ1-5, with TRBD1 matching over 9 bases. V lost 6 bases, J lost 2 bases, and 2 bases stayed unmatched. The CDR3 spans 14 residues. The germline V gene has CDR1 ENHRY and CDR2 SYGVKD. CDR3 in amino acids: CAIRGQGGNQPQHF. CDR3 DNA sequence: TGTGCCATCAGGGGACAGGGAGGCAATCAGCCCCAGCATTTT.

The chain joins TRBV27 to TRBJ1-5, with D maybe TRBD1 (6 bases). Trimming cost V 5 bases and J 2 bases, with 10 bases left between them. The CDR3 is 14 amino acids. Germline values: CDR1 MNHEY, CDR2 SMNVEV (reference sequence). The CDR3 is CASSPGVGNQPQHF. The CDR3 DNA is TGTGCCAGCAGTCCAGGGGTGGGCAATCAGCCCCAGCATTTT.

The chain recombines TRBV6-1 with TRBJ1-6; 8 nucleotides line up with TRBD1. The V gene end was trimmed by 5 bases and the J gene end by 13 bases; junction bases not matched to a gene: 13. Germline V gene lookup returns CDR1 MNHNS and CDR2 SASEGT. This CDR3 spans 15 amino acids. CDR3 nucleotides: TGTGCCAGCAGTACCTCCGGACAGGGCGTATTTCCCCTCCACTTT. This encodes CASSTSGQGVFPLHF.

The chain joins TRBV7-2 to TRBJ1-1, with D unclear. V dropped 3 bases and J dropped 1 base, with 9 bases sitting between them. The CDR3 extends over 14 amino acids. The V gene's germline CDR1 is SGHTA and CDR2 FQGNSA. This CDR3 reads CASSLENSNTEAFF. For the CDR3, the DNA is TGTGCCAGCAGCTTGGAGAATTCGAACACTGAAGCTTTCTTT.

The chain recombines TRBV7-8 with TRBJ2-7; TRBD2 matches 7 bases. There are 20 residues in the CDR3. Germline CDR1 is SGHVS and CDR2 is FQNEAQ. Losses at the gene ends were 2 bases for V and 5 bases for J; bases not matched to a gene: 24. The CDR3 is CASSLYSPGSVVGGPHEQYF. The CDR3, as DNA: TGTGCCAGCAGCTTATACAGCCCGGGAAGCGTAGTGGGAGGGCCCCACGAGCAGTACTTC.

This clone appeared a single time. This rearrangement joins TRBV7-2 to TRBJ2-1; D not certain. This CDR3 region has 11 residues. V gave up 3 bases and J gave up 6 bases, with 3 bases separating them. Germline V gene data show CDR1 as SGHTA and CDR2 as FQGNSA. CDR3 amino acids: CASSLANEQFF. The CDR3 region has the DNA TGTGCCAGCAGCTTGGCCAATGAGCAGTTCTTC.

This chain joins TRBV18 and TRBJ1-1; D gene ambiguous. Trimming removed 9 bases at V and 4 bases at J, with 15 bases between. The CDR3 has 13 residues. CDR1 is KGHSH and CDR2 is LQKENI in the germline V gene. The CDR3 coding sequence is TGTGCCAGTAACCGGGCCGCGGGCACTGAAGCTTTCTTT. Translating gives CASNRAAGTEAFF.